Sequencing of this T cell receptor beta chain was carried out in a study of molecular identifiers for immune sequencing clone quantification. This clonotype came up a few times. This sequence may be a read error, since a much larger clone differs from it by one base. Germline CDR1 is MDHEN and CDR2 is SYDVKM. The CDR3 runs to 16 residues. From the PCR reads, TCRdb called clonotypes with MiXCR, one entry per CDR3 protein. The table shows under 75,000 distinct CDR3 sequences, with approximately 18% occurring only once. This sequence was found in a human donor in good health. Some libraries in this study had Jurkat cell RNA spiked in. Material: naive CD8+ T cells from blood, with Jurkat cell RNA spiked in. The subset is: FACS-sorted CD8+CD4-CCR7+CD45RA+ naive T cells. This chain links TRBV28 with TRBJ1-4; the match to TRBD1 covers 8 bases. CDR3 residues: CASSPYQGAFGEKLLF. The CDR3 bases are TGTGCCAGCAGTCCCTACCAGGGGGCGTTCGGAGAAAAACTGCTTTTT.